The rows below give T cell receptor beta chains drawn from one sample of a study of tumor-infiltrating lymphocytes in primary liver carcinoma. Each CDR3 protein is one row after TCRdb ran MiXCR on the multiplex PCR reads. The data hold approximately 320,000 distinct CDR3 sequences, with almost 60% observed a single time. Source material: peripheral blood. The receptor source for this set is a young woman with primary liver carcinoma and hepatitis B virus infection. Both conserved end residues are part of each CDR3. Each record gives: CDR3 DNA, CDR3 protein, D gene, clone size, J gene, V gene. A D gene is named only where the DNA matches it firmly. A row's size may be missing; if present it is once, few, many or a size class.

CDR3nt: TGTGCCAGCAGCGGGGACGTTCAAGAGACCCAGTACTTC
CDR3aa: CASSGDVQETQYF
d_gene: NA
abundance: NA
j_gene: TRBJ2-5
v_gene: TRBV11-2

CDR3nt: TGTGACAGCAGCTTTGGTGGGGTTAAGGTTGCGGGGAATGGCTACACCTTC
CDR3aa: CDSSFGGVKVAGNGYTF
d_gene: NA
abundance: NA
j_gene: TRBJ1-2
v_gene: TRBV5-4

CDR3nt: TGTGCCAGCAGCTTTTATCCGGGACTAGCGGGGTCCGGCAATGAGCAGTTCTTC
CDR3aa: CASSFYPGLAGSGNEQFF
d_gene: TRBD2
abundance: many
j_gene: TRBJ2-1
v_gene: TRBV6-2/TRBV6-3

CDR3nt: TGTGCCAGCAGCTTAGAAGGACAGAACACTGAAGCTTTCTTT
CDR3aa: CASSLEGQNTEAFF
d_gene: NA
abundance: NA
j_gene: TRBJ1-1
v_gene: TRBV7-9

CDR3nt: TGTGCCAGCAGTATAAACAGGGGGAGCAATCAGCCCCAGCATTTT
CDR3aa: CASSINRGSNQPQHF
d_gene: TRBD1
abundance: few
j_gene: TRBJ1-5
v_gene: TRBV28

CDR3nt: TGTGCCAGCAGCTCCTATCTAGCGGGAGTCTCCAATGAGCAGTTCTTC
CDR3aa: CASSSYLAGVSNEQFF
d_gene: TRBD2
abundance: few
j_gene: TRBJ2-1
v_gene: TRBV7-9

CDR3nt: TGTGCCAGCAGCTTGTTTGATACCAGCACAGATACGCGGTATTTT
CDR3aa: CASSLFDTSTDTRYF
d_gene: NA
abundance: NA
j_gene: TRBJ2-3
v_gene: TRBV13

CDR3nt: TGCGCCAGCAGCCAAGGGGCGGGGACCCTCACCGAGGAGCTGTTTTTC
CDR3aa: CASSQGAGTLTEELFF
d_gene: NA
abundance: NA
j_gene: TRBJ2-2
v_gene: TRBV4-3

CDR3nt: TGTGCCAGCGGACGACTTAGGGGGGCAGACCAAGAGACCCAGTACTTC
CDR3aa: CASGRLRGADQETQYF
d_gene: NA
abundance: NA
j_gene: TRBJ2-5
v_gene: TRBV11-2

CDR3nt: TGTGCCAGCAGCTTTTTCTCGGACAACTACAATGAGCAGTTCTTC
CDR3aa: CASSFFSDNYNEQFF
d_gene: NA
abundance: many
j_gene: TRBJ2-1
v_gene: TRBV11-2

CDR3nt: TGTGCCAGCAGTTTAGAGACCGGCAATGAGCAGTTCTTC
CDR3aa: CASSLETGNEQFF
d_gene: NA
abundance: once
j_gene: TRBJ2-1
v_gene: TRBV11-2

CDR3nt: TGTGCCAGCAGGCCTACAGCGGAGGGAGTTTACAATGAGCAGTTCTTC
CDR3aa: CASRPTAEGVYNEQFF
d_gene: NA
abundance: few
j_gene: TRBJ2-1
v_gene: TRBV7-9

CDR3nt: TGTGCCAGCAGTCCCCGGGACAGGAACTACGAGCAGTACTTC
CDR3aa: CASSPRDRNYEQYF
d_gene: TRBD1
abundance: few
j_gene: TRBJ2-7
v_gene: TRBV12-3/TRBV12-4

CDR3nt: TGTGCCAGCAGAGAGCAGGGTAACACCGGGGAGCTGTTTTTT
CDR3aa: CASREQGNTGELFF
d_gene: NA
abundance: NA
j_gene: TRBJ2-2
v_gene: TRBV6-2/TRBV6-3

CDR3nt: TGTGCCAGCAGCTTAGTCGCCAGCAAAGATACGCAGTATTTT
CDR3aa: CASSLVASKDTQYF
d_gene: NA
abundance: NA
j_gene: TRBJ2-3
v_gene: TRBV11-1

CDR3nt: TGTGCCAGCAGTATAACCTCCGGGACAGCCTCTGGAAACACCATATATTTT
CDR3aa: CASSITSGTASGNTIYF
d_gene: TRBD1
abundance: once
j_gene: TRBJ1-3
v_gene: TRBV11-2

CDR3nt: TGTGCCAGCAGCGTAGGAGACACTAACACCGGGGAGCTGTTTTTT
CDR3aa: CASSVGDTNTGELFF
d_gene: NA
abundance: NA
j_gene: TRBJ2-2
v_gene: TRBV9

CDR3nt: TGTGCCAGCAGTACAGAGGGCGTCACTAATGAAAAACTGTTTTTT
CDR3aa: CASSTEGVTNEKLFF
d_gene: NA
abundance: NA
j_gene: TRBJ1-4
v_gene: TRBV12-3/TRBV12-4

CDR3nt: TGTGCCAGCAGCTATCAATTTACAGGGCCCTCTCAGCCCCAGCATTTT
CDR3aa: CASSYQFTGPSQPQHF
d_gene: NA
abundance: NA
j_gene: TRBJ1-5
v_gene: TRBV6-2/TRBV6-3

CDR3nt: TGTGCCAGCAGCTTAGATGGCAGCGGGGGATACAATGAGCAGTTCTTC
CDR3aa: CASSLDGSGGYNEQFF
d_gene: TRBD2
abundance: NA
j_gene: TRBJ2-1
v_gene: TRBV13

CDR3nt: TGTGCCAGCAGTAATAGGGTCGCTAGCACAGATACGCAGTATTTT
CDR3aa: CASSNRVASTDTQYF
d_gene: NA
abundance: many
j_gene: TRBJ2-3
v_gene: TRBV14

CDR3nt: TGTGCCAGTAGCTTAGACGGCATGACTAGGCCGTTCTTC
CDR3aa: CASSLDGMTRPFF
d_gene: NA
abundance: NA
j_gene: TRBJ2-1
v_gene: TRBV5-6

CDR3nt: TGTGCCAGCAGTCGTACTAACAGCGAGCAGTACTTC
CDR3aa: CASSRTNSEQYF
d_gene: NA
abundance: NA
j_gene: TRBJ2-7
v_gene: TRBV5-6

CDR3nt: TGTGCCAGCAGTTCCCCCATGGGACTACACAATGAGCAGCTCTTC
CDR3aa: CASSSPMGLHNEQLF
d_gene: TRBD2
abundance: NA
j_gene: TRBJ2-1
v_gene: TRBV12-3/TRBV12-4

CDR3nt: TGTGCCACCACCTCTGGGGCCTACGAGCAGTACTTC
CDR3aa: CATTSGAYEQYF
d_gene: NA
abundance: NA
j_gene: TRBJ2-7
v_gene: TRBV28

CDR3nt: TGTGCCAGCAGCCAATTCTCAGAGTACCAGCCCCAGCATTTT
CDR3aa: CASSQFSEYQPQHF
d_gene: NA
abundance: few
j_gene: TRBJ1-5
v_gene: TRBV4-2

CDR3nt: TGTGCCAGCAGCTTTCTGACAGGGGTAGATACGCAGTATTTT
CDR3aa: CASSFLTGVDTQYF
d_gene: TRBD1
abundance: NA
j_gene: TRBJ2-3
v_gene: TRBV5-8

CDR3nt: TGTGCCAGCCGCGACCCTCCAGGGCTAAACAGTGGCGAGCAGTACTTC
CDR3aa: CASRDPPGLNSGEQYF
d_gene: NA
abundance: NA
j_gene: TRBJ2-7
v_gene: TRBV2

CDR3nt: TGTGCCAGCAAGAGATTTGATCACGTCTCTGGGGCCAACGTCCTGACTTTC
CDR3aa: CASKRFDHVSGANVLTF
d_gene: NA
abundance: NA
j_gene: TRBJ2-6
v_gene: TRBV11-1

CDR3nt: TGTGCCAGCAGCTATCCTCGGGGGGAGCGGAGGGATGAGCAGTTCTTC
CDR3aa: CASSYPRGERRDEQFF
d_gene: TRBD2
abundance: many
j_gene: TRBJ2-1
v_gene: TRBV11-3

CDR3nt: TGCGCCAGCAGTGATCTAGCGGGGAGGGCTTACAATGAGCAGTTCTTC
CDR3aa: CASSDLAGRAYNEQFF
d_gene: TRBD2
abundance: few
j_gene: TRBJ2-1
v_gene: TRBV10-1

CDR3nt: TGTGCCAGCAGGGGGCGGGAGAAGGTCGATGAGCAGTTCTTC
CDR3aa: CASRGREKVDEQFF
d_gene: TRBD2
abundance: NA
j_gene: TRBJ2-1
v_gene: TRBV6-2/TRBV6-3

CDR3nt: TGTGCCAGCAGCTTCTGGCGGGGTAATGAGCAGTTCTTC
CDR3aa: CASSFWRGNEQFF
d_gene: NA
abundance: NA
j_gene: TRBJ2-1
v_gene: TRBV7-3

CDR3nt: TGTGCCAGCAGCTTAGGGGGCGGAGGGACCTACGAGCAGTACTTC
CDR3aa: CASSLGGGGTYEQYF
d_gene: NA
abundance: many
j_gene: TRBJ2-7
v_gene: TRBV13

CDR3nt: TGCGCCAGCAGTCGGACAGCCAATTCACCCCTCCACTTT
CDR3aa: CASSRTANSPLHF
d_gene: NA
abundance: NA
j_gene: TRBJ1-6
v_gene: TRBV10-2

CDR3nt: TGCGCCAGCAGCCAAGAAAAGGAACAGGGGGCCAAAAACATTCAGTACTTC
CDR3aa: CASSQEKEQGAKNIQYF
d_gene: TRBD1
abundance: few
j_gene: TRBJ2-4
v_gene: TRBV4-1

CDR3nt: TGTGCCAGCAGTGAGGCACTAGCGGGAGCCGCGAACACCGGGGAGCTGTTTTTT
CDR3aa: CASSEALAGAANTGELFF
d_gene: TRBD2
abundance: many
j_gene: TRBJ2-2
v_gene: TRBV6-1

CDR3nt: TGTGCCAGCAGCCAAGATACGGGGCTATATGGCTACACCTTC
CDR3aa: CASSQDTGLYGYTF
d_gene: NA
abundance: few
j_gene: TRBJ1-2
v_gene: TRBV4-2

CDR3nt: TGTGCCAGCAGCTTAGAAGAGGGGAGTACTGAAGCTTTCTTT
CDR3aa: CASSLEEGSTEAFF
d_gene: NA
abundance: NA
j_gene: TRBJ1-1
v_gene: TRBV5-5

CDR3nt: TGTGTCAGCAGCATAGGCGGGACAGTGCGCGGTTCACCCCTCCACTTT
CDR3aa: CVSSIGGTVRGSPLHF
d_gene: TRBD1
abundance: NA
j_gene: TRBJ1-6
v_gene: TRBV11-2

CDR3nt: TGTGCCAGCAGCCAAGAGACACCGGCGTCACCCCCCCACTTT
CDR3aa: CASSQETPASPPHF
d_gene: NA
abundance: NA
j_gene: TRBJ1-6
v_gene: TRBV14